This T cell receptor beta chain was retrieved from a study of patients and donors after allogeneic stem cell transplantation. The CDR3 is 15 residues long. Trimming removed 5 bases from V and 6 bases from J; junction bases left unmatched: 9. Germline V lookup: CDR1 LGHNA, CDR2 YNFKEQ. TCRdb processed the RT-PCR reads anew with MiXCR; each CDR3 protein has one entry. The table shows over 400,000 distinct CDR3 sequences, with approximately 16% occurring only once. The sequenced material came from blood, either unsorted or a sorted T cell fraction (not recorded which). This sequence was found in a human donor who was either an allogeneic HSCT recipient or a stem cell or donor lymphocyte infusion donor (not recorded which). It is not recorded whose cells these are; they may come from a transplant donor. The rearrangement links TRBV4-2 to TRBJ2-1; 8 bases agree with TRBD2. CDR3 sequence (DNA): TGTGCCAGCAGCTCTACGGGACTAGTCCCCAATGAGCAGTTCTTC. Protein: CASSSTGLVPNEQFF.